This TCR beta chain stems from a study of blood T cell repertoires in COVID-19. Study details: Acute and convalescent COVID-19 specimens originated in the United States, Italy and Spain. T cells, B-cell-depleted T cells, or PBMCs supplied cDNA or gDNA.

Original processing notes: Scientists estimated how many nucleated cells there were by amplifying reference gene primers. Generated by immunoSEQ multiplex PCR, the TCRdb table keeps only in-frame clones and is missing some. Clonal size and the V and J genes are those of that table, whereas D and trimming came from the DNA. The sample yields some 180,000 clones, around 90% seen once. CDR1 is MNHEY, CDR2 SMNVEV, per germline (reference sequence). V lost 5 bases, J lost 6 bases, and 11 bases lay in between. This CDR3 has 14 amino acids. Sequenced: peripheral blood. The clonotype was recovered from a man aged 50-59 years with acute or convalescent COVID-19. The J gene is TRBJ1-6, the V gene TRBV27; the D gene is possibly TRBD1 (6 bases). The CDR3 sequence is CASSAIQGNSPLHF. The CDR3 DNA is TGTGCCAGCAGTGCCATACAGGGTAATTCACCCCTCCACTTT.